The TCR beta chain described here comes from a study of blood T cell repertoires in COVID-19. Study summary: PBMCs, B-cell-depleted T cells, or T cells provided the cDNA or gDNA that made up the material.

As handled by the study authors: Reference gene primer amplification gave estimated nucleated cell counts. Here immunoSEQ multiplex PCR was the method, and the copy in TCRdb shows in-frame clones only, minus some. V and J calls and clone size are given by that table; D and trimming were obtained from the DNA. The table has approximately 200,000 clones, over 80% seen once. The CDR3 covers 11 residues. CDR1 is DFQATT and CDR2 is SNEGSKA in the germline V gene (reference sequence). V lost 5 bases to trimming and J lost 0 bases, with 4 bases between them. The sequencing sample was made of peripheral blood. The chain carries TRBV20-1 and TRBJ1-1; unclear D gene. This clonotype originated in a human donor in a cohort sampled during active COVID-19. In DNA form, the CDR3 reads TGCAGTGCTCGTCTGAACACTGAAGCTTTCTTT. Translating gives CSARLNTEAFF.